Sequencing of this TCR beta chain was carried out in a study of T cell responses to AZD1222 COVID-19 vaccine. Libraries were prepared by immunoSEQ multiplex PCR; TCRdb keeps only in-frame clonotypes and omits some of them. The data contain 130,000 to 150,000 clones, 80% to 95% of them seen just once; the ten biggest clones take up around 2.7%. The sample holds one count of this clone. The CDR3 extends over 14 amino acids. Germline CDR1 is WNHNN and CDR2 is SYGVQD (reference sequence). Trimming removed 3 bases from V and 10 bases from J; junction bases left unmatched: 9. The sample here was peripheral blood, taken on day 0 of AZD1222 vaccination. This TCR derives from an adult in good health. The chain uses TRBV10-1 and TRBJ2-3; 8 positions agree with TRBD2. The CDR3 loop is CASSERGLDEAQYF. CDR3 coding DNA: TGCGCCAGCAGTGAACGGGGACTAGATGAAGCGCAGTATTTT.